This is a list of T cell receptor beta chains from one sample in a study of cytotoxic CD8 clonotypes in ibrutinib-treated CLL. Using immunoSEQ multiplex PCR, the repertoire was profiled, and TCRdb retains in-frame clones only, with some absent. The sample comprises around 160,000 clones, around nine tenths of which are singletons, and around 3.1% rests with the top ten. The material sequenced was PBMCs, taken at disease progression, from a patient treated with ibrutinib. All receptors come from a human donor with chronic lymphocytic leukemia. Each CDR3 is given with its conserved first and last residue. Fields, in order: D gene, V gene, J gene, clone size, CDR3 DNA, CDR3 protein. A D gene is named only where the DNA matches it firmly. Clone size is given for some rows only: seen once, a few or many times, or a class if the clone is expanded.

D: .; V: TRBV19; J: TRBJ1-2; size: .; DNA: TGTGCCAGTAGTACCGGGCCCCCCTATTCGGGCTACACCTTC; CDR3: CASSTGPPYSGYTF
D: TRBD1; V: TRBV29-1; J: TRBJ2-1; size: many; DNA: TGCAGCGTTGAAGATCCGGGACAGAGCTCCTACAATGAGCAGTTCTTC; CDR3: CSVEDPGQSSYNEQFF
D: .; V: TRBV19; J: TRBJ1-4; size: .; DNA: TGTGCCAGTAGTCAAGACCCCGGGTCCACCGCGCGATTTGCAAAACTGTTTTTT; CDR3: CASSQDPGSTARFAKLFF
D: TRBD1; V: TRBV7-3; J: TRBJ2-7; size: .; DNA: TGTGCCAGCAGGTCAACCGGGACAACAGGGGGGTGGCCCTACGAGCAGTACTTC; CDR3: CASRSTGTTGGWPYEQYF
D: .; V: TRBV6-1; J: TRBJ1-3; size: .; DNA: TGTGCCAGCACCGAAGAAGATTTCTGGGACACCATATATTTT; CDR3: CASTEEDFWDTIYF
D: .; V: TRBV5-8; J: TRBJ1-5; size: .; DNA: TGTGCCAGCAGCTTGTCTTATCAGCCCCAGCATTTT; CDR3: CASSLSYQPQHF
D: .; V: TRBV19; J: TRBJ1-2; size: .; DNA: TGTGCCAGTACGAACCGAGCGAGGGTCTATGGCTACACCTTC; CDR3: CASTNRARVYGYTF
D: .; V: TRBV5-1; J: TRBJ2-3; size: .; DNA: TGCGCCAGCAGCTTACAACCCCTTGGGGATACGCAGTATTTT; CDR3: CASSLQPLGDTQYF
D: .; V: TRBV6-6; J: TRBJ2-6; size: .; DNA: TGTGCCAGCAGTTCAGGGCTCTCTGGGGCCAACGTCCTGACTTTC; CDR3: CASSSGLSGANVLTF
D: .; V: TRBV4-3; J: TRBJ2-7; size: .; DNA: TGCGCCAGCAGCCAAGTCGTCGGACCCTACGAGCAGTACTTC; CDR3: CASSQVVGPYEQYF
D: .; V: TRBV18; J: TRBJ2-1; size: .; DNA: TGTGCCAGCTCACCGACGGGGGCCAATGAGCAGTTCTTC; CDR3: CASSPTGANEQFF
D: TRBD2; V: TRBV7-2; J: TRBJ2-1; size: .; DNA: TGTGCCAGCAGCTTAGTAGCGGGAGTCAATGAGCAGTTCTTC; CDR3: CASSLVAGVNEQFF
D: TRBD1; V: TRBV9; J: TRBJ1-3; size: .; DNA: TGTGCCAGCAGCGTAGGGGGACAGGGGATTGGAAACACCATATATTTT; CDR3: CASSVGGQGIGNTIYF
D: TRBD1; V: TRBV5-1; J: TRBJ2-7; size: once; DNA: TGCGCCAGCAGCTTGGAGACAGGGGCCGGCTACGAGCAGTACTTC; CDR3: CASSLETGAGYEQYF
D: TRBD2; V: TRBV5-1; J: TRBJ2-7; size: .; DNA: TGCGCCAGCAGCTTGACTAGCGGGAATGAGCAGTACTTC; CDR3: CASSLTSGNEQYF
D: .; V: TRBV4-3; J: TRBJ2-5; size: .; DNA: TGCGCCAGCAGCCAAACCCCCCCAGGAGCGGTCCAAGAGACCCAGTACTTC; CDR3: CASSQTPPGAVQETQYF
D: TRBD2; V: TRBV2; J: TRBJ2-7; size: .; DNA: TGTGCCAGCAGTACCGGGACTAGCGGGAGGTCCTACGAGCAGTACTTC; CDR3: CASSTGTSGRSYEQYF
D: .; V: TRBV4-1; J: TRBJ1-2; size: .; DNA: TGCGCCAGCAGCCCCTCGACCGCGGGAAGATATGGCTACACCTTC; CDR3: CASSPSTAGRYGYTF
D: .; V: TRBV5-6; J: TRBJ2-1; size: .; DNA: TGTGCCAGCAGTCGAAGGGTCATGTACAATGAGCAGTTCTTC; CDR3: CASSRRVMYNEQFF
D: .; V: TRBV19; J: TRBJ1-1; size: .; DNA: TGTGCCAGTAGAAACCTACTGGGGAGCGGCACTGAAGCTTTCTTT; CDR3: CASRNLLGSGTEAFF
D: .; V: TRBV19; J: TRBJ1-1; size: .; DNA: TGTGCCAGTAGTATGGTCCGGGGCCGGGGCAACTGGGAAGCTTTCTTT; CDR3: CASSMVRGRGNWEAFF
D: TRBD1; V: TRBV7-2; J: TRBJ1-2; size: .; DNA: TGTGCCAGCAGCTATCCCGGGACAGGGACTAATGGCTACACCTTC; CDR3: CASSYPGTGTNGYTF
D: .; V: TRBV5-1; J: TRBJ1-1; size: .; DNA: TGCGCCAGCAGCTTGGTGGGAGCAAACACTGAAGCTTTCTTT; CDR3: CASSLVGANTEAFF
D: .; V: TRBV29-1; J: TRBJ2-7; size: .; DNA: TGCAGCTTCAGTGGACGCTACGAGCAGTACTTC; CDR3: CSFSGRYEQYF
D: TRBD2; V: TRBV9; J: TRBJ2-7; size: .; DNA: TGTGCCAGCAGCGTAGATGTAACGGGAGGCTCTTCCGAGCAGTACTTC; CDR3: CASSVDVTGGSSEQYF
D: .; V: TRBV11-3; J: TRBJ2-1; size: .; DNA: TGTGCCAGCAGCTCAGATCACGGGCTCGTGCAGTTCTTC; CDR3: CASSSDHGLVQFF
D: TRBD1; V: TRBV4-3; J: TRBJ1-3; size: .; DNA: TGCGCCAGCAGCCAGGACGAAATAGACAGGGTTTCTGGAAACACCATATATTTT; CDR3: CASSQDEIDRVSGNTIYF
D: .; V: TRBV28; J: TRBJ1-1; size: .; DNA: TGTGCCAGCAGTACAGGGTTTAGCACTGAAGCTTTCTTT; CDR3: CASSTGFSTEAFF
D: .; V: TRBV7-9; J: TRBJ1-2; size: .; DNA: TGTGCCAGCAGCTCTCAGGGATATGACGGCTACACCTTC; CDR3: CASSSQGYDGYTF
D: .; V: TRBV14; J: TRBJ1-2; size: .; DNA: TGTGCCAGCAGCCATCGTGGGGCCCAGCGCGGCTACACCTTC; CDR3: CASSHRGAQRGYTF
D: .; V: TRBV27; J: TRBJ2-2; size: .; DNA: TGTGCCAGCAGTTTATCATCCAATCCGAACACCGGGGAGCTGTTTTTT; CDR3: CASSLSSNPNTGELFF
D: .; V: TRBV27; J: TRBJ1-2; size: .; DNA: TGTGCCAGCAGTTTTAGCAGGGTAGGTGGCTACACCTTC; CDR3: CASSFSRVGGYTF
D: .; V: TRBV9; J: TRBJ1-1; size: .; DNA: TGTGCCAGCAGCGTAGCTTCGACCGGGCACACTGAAGCTTTCTTT; CDR3: CASSVASTGHTEAFF
D: TRBD1; V: TRBV28; J: TRBJ1-1; size: .; DNA: TGTGCCAGCAGTTCCGGGCCTGGACAGGGACACAACACTGAAGCTTTCTTT; CDR3: CASSSGPGQGHNTEAFF
D: .; V: TRBV7-2; J: TRBJ2-7; size: .; DNA: TGTGCCAGCAGCTTTAGGCCAGGGTACCACGAGCAGTACTTC; CDR3: CASSFRPGYHEQYF
D: TRBD1; V: TRBV6-1; J: TRBJ1-2; size: .; DNA: TGTGCCAGCACCGTAAGTCGCGGGACAGATGGCTACACCTTC; CDR3: CASTVSRGTDGYTF
D: .; V: TRBV11-3; J: TRBJ2-1; size: .; DNA: TGTGCCAGCAGCTTATCCAGCGGCTCCTACAATGAGCAGTTCTTC; CDR3: CASSLSSGSYNEQFF